Presented here are 21 T cell receptor beta chains from one specimen sequenced in a study of T-cell memory formation after mild COVID-19. MiXCR, applied by TCRdb to the 5' RACE reads, yields one record per CDR3 protein. The sample contains some 600,000 distinct CDR3 sequences, roughly 17% of which appear only once. Sequenced input: PBMCs or a T cell subset sorted from them (not recorded which). The receptors stem from an adult woman who had mild COVID-19 (a few samples of this study predate the infection). Cell type and time point are not known.

This clonotype was counted only a few times. This chain uses TRBV5-1 with TRBJ2-5, with TRBD2 matching 13 bases. Germline V gene lookup returns CDR1 SGHRS and CDR2 YFSETQ. Losses at the gene ends were 4 bases for V and 4 bases for J; bases not matched to a gene: 4. The CDR3 contains 15 residues. The DNA of the CDR3 is TGCGCCAGCAGCCGGACTAGCGGGAGTGGAGAGACCCAGTACTTC. Translation: CASSRTSGSGETQYF.

This clonotype was detected only a few times. The gene calls are TRBV6-2 or TRBV6-3 and TRBJ1-5; D remains ambiguous. From germline, CDR1 is MNHEY and CDR2 SVGEGT. V dropped 2 bases and J dropped 7 bases, with 6 bases sitting between them. The CDR3 loop spans 12 amino acids. The CDR3 DNA is TGTGCCAGCAGTTACGTGGTGCAGCCCCAGCATTTT. Its protein is CASSYVVQPQHF.

The genes are TRBV3-1 and TRBJ2-7; D may be TRBD1 or TRBD2 (6 bases each). The CDR3 length is 15 residues. CDR1 LGHDT and CDR2 YNNKEL come from the germline V gene (reference sequence). V was pared by 4 bases and J by 6 bases, with 19 bases between. The CDR3 sequence: CASSPLFSGGGEQYF. The CDR3 DNA reads TGTGCCAGCAGCCCGCTTTTCAGCGGAGGGGGCGAGCAGTACTTC.

The chain links TRBV19 to TRBJ2-1, with TRBD2 identical over 9 bases. Trimming cost V 6 bases and J 7 bases; bases outside gene matches: 13. Germline V gene lookup returns CDR1 LNHDA and CDR2 SQIVND (reference sequence). This CDR3 contains 16 residues. The CDR3 is CASRPSGSGRWNEQFF. The CDR3 coding sequence is TGTGCCAGTAGACCTAGTGGTAGCGGGAGATGGAATGAGCAGTTCTTC.

This chain connects TRBV6-1 to TRBJ1-2; D possibly corresponds to TRBD1 (5 bases). Germline V gene sequence: CDR1 MNHNS, CDR2 SASEGT. The ends were cut back, 6 bases at V and 2 bases at J, with 19 bases in the middle. The CDR3 length is 16 residues. CDR3 DNA: TGTGCCAGCAGCATCCTACACTGGGACCGCAACTATGGCTACACCTTC. Translation: CASSILHWDRNYGYTF.

The chain has TRBV7-2 and TRBJ2-3, with 11 positions matching TRBD2. The CDR3 totals 16 residues. CDR1 SGHTA and CDR2 FQGNSA come from the germline V gene. After removal of 1 base from V and 2 bases from J, the junction contained 2 bases not matched to a gene. The CDR3 DNA sequence: TGTGCCAGCAGCTTAGGGGGACTAGCGGACACAGATACGCAGTATTTT. Its protein product is CASSLGGLADTDTQYF.

CDR3 in DNA: TGTGCCAGCAGCCTCGGACAGGGGCAAACAGATACGCAGTATTTT. As protein: CASSLGQGQTDTQYF. This rearrangement joins TRBV6-5 to TRBJ2-3, with 9 bases identical to TRBD1. The V gene end was trimmed by 6 bases and the J gene end by 3 bases; junction bases not matched to a gene: 7. CDR1 and CDR2 (germline): MNHEY, SVGAGI. The CDR3 is 15 amino acids.

This rearrangement joins TRBV7-2 to TRBJ1-1, with D unresolved. The CDR3 runs to 14 residues. Trimming shortened V by 5 bases and J by 5 bases, and 15 bases separated the two germline ends. CDR1 is SGHTA and CDR2 is FQGNSA in the germline V gene. The CDR3 here is CASSPGRAGTEAFF. CDR3 bases: TGTGCCAGCAGCCCAGGACGGGCCGGGACTGAAGCTTTCTTT.

The chain employs TRBV30 and TRBJ2-5, with TRBD1 matching 8 bases. Trimming removed 8 bases from V and 5 bases from J; junction bases left unmatched: 10. CDR1 and CDR2 from the germline V gene are GTSNPN and SVGIG (reference sequence). CDR3 length equals 13 residues. The CDR3 reads CASFDRGRETQYF. CDR3 sequence (DNA): TGTGCCAGCTTCGACAGGGGCAGGGAGACCCAGTACTTC.

The chain combines TRBV12-3 or TRBV12-4 with TRBJ1-5, with D maybe TRBD1 (5 bases). CDR3 length: 15 amino acids. V lost 5 bases, J lost 9 bases, and 20 bases lay in between. The CDR3 nucleotides read TGTGCCAGCAGTCTCTCCCCGCAGGGTGGGTTGCCCCAGCATTTT. Its protein is CASSLSPQGGLPQHF.

This clonotype appeared a few times. The V gene is TRBV7-2, the J gene TRBJ1-2, with D unresolved. CDR3 length: 15 residues. Germline-derived CDR1 and CDR2 are SGHTA and FQGNSA. V shed 5 bases and J shed 2 bases, with 15 bases lying between them. The CDR3 spells CASSARPSENYGYTF. CDR3 in DNA: TGTGCCAGCAGCGCTAGACCGTCGGAGAACTATGGCTACACCTTC.

This chain joins TRBV4-2 and TRBJ2-5, with unresolved D. CDR3 length: 15 residues. V was trimmed by 1 base and J by 5 bases, leaving 14 bases between them. From germline, CDR1 is LGHNA and CDR2 YNFKEQ. CDR3 sequence: CASSQAQDGPETQYF. As DNA, the CDR3 is TGTGCCAGCAGCCAAGCTCAGGACGGACCGGAGACCCAGTACTTC.

Only a few counts were recorded for this clonotype. V and J are TRBV29-1 and TRBJ1-5, with D perhaps TRBD1 (5 bases). This CDR3 comprises 13 residues. V was cut by 4 bases and J by 6 bases, with 13 bases left in between. Germline V gene data show CDR1 as SQVTM and CDR2 as ANQGSEA. CDR3 nucleotides: TGCAGCGTTGGTGGGGGAAGCGGTCAGCCCCAGCATTTT. Its protein is CSVGGGSGQPQHF.

The rearrangement links TRBV13 to TRBJ2-5; 7 nucleotides line up with TRBD1. V dropped 6 bases and J dropped 4; count of bases not matched to a gene: 11. Germline CDR1 and CDR2: PRHDT and FYEKMQ (reference sequence). This CDR3 is 15 amino acids long. CDR3 sequence reads: CASSSRDSGGETQYF. CDR3 coding DNA: TGTGCCAGCAGTAGCCGGGACAGCGGAGGAGAGACCCAGTACTTC.

This clonotype was counted only a few times. V and J are TRBV6-4 and TRBJ2-3, with a tentative D call TRBD2 (6 bases). CDR1 and CDR2 from the germline V gene are MRHNA and SNTAGT. The CDR3 loop spans 14 amino acids. V lost 2 bases to trimming and J lost 0 bases, with 6 bases between them. The CDR3: CASSDGTSTDTQYF. The CDR3 nucleotides are TGTGCCAGCAGTGACGGGACTAGCACAGATACGCAGTATTTT.

This chain joins TRBV24-1 and TRBJ1-5, with D hard to call. The germline V and J ends were trimmed by 4 bases and 2 bases, with 5 bases remaining between them. Germline CDR1 and CDR2: KGHDR and SFDVKD. CDR3 size: 13 residues. CDR3 amino acids: CATSELGNQPQHF. The CDR3, as DNA: TGTGCCACCAGTGAATTGGGCAATCAGCCCCAGCATTTT.

The chain couples TRBV6-2 or TRBV6-3 to TRBJ2-7; D is possibly TRBD2 (5 bases). Germline CDR1 is MNHEY and CDR2 is SVGEGT. V was cut by 4 bases and J by 1 base, with 11 bases left in between. The CDR3 contains 14 residues. CDR3 sequence (DNA): TGTGCCAGCAGTTCTGACTATCCTTCCTACGAGCAGTACTTC. Translated: CASSSDYPSYEQYF.

This clonotype has at least ten counts. The chain is built from TRBV6-5 and TRBJ2-3; 7 nucleotides agree with TRBD2. CDR3 length equals 16 residues. The V gene's germline CDR1 is MNHEY and CDR2 SVGAGI. Trimming at V came to 6 bases and at J to 3 bases, leaving 12 bases not matched to a gene. The CDR3 reads CASRPSTGGITDTQYF. The CDR3 DNA reads TGTGCCAGCAGACCCAGTACCGGGGGGATTACAGATACGCAGTATTTT.

The chain has TRBV12-3 or TRBV12-4 and TRBJ1-5, with TRBD1 matching over 9 bases. The CDR3 is made up of 14 amino acids. Germline trimming cut 6 bases from V and 7 bases from J; bases unmatched to any gene: 7. The CDR3 loop is CASSPTGGWQPQHF. In DNA form, the CDR3 reads TGTGCCAGCAGCCCTACAGGGGGCTGGCAGCCCCAGCATTTT.

The chain recombines TRBV3-1 with TRBJ1-6; D not resolved. In germline, CDR1 is LGHDT, CDR2 YNNKEL (reference sequence). The germline V and J ends were trimmed by 3 bases and 7 bases, with 10 bases remaining between them. The CDR3 loop spans 14 amino acids. CDR3 DNA sequence: TGTGCCAGCAGCCAGCTTCGGGGAAATTCACCCCTCCACTTT. This translates into CASSQLRGNSPLHF.

This clonotype was observed a few times. This sequence joins TRBV10-3 and TRBJ1-2; maybe TRBD1 (5 bases). CDR1 and CDR2 (germline): ENHRY, SYGVKD. Trimming removed 7 bases at V and 5 bases at J, with 14 bases between. CDR3 length: 13 residues. CDR3 region: CAITPQGDYGYTF. In DNA form, the CDR3 reads TGTGCCATCACCCCCCAGGGCGATTATGGCTACACCTTC.